The clone carrying this T cell receptor beta chain came up a few times. Its target is not known. Among the exclusions were patients with other autoimmune diseases, uncontrolled infections, pregnancy or lactation. The diagnosis was founded upon clinical symptoms, serum thyroxine, TRAb, thyroid ultrasound and orbital computed tomography. PBMCs came from approximately 9.6 ml of fresh peripheral blood. The data were obtained in a study of Graves' ophthalmopathy and Graves' hyperthyroidism. Study conclusions and caveats: Most clonotypes expanded in thyroid above 0.001 frequency were present in blood too.

The germline gives CDR1 MNHNS, CDR2 SASEGT. The CDR3 has 15 residues. Trimming took 0 bases from V and 7 from J, leaving 15 bases between them. Amplification of TCR beta CDR3 regions used RNA transcripts. A first-round RT-PCR used HTBI primers, followed by a second-round multiplex PCR. From the multiplex PCR reads, TCRdb called clonotypes with MiXCR, one entry per CDR3 protein. Found here are 200,000 to 300,000 distinct CDR3 sequences, around 50% of them singletons; the top ten hold less than 50%. The receptor comes from an adult man with Graves' ophthalmopathy. Sequencing was done on a sample of peripheral blood. The rearrangement joins TRBV6-1 to TRBJ1-1; D not certain. This chain's CDR3 is CASSEALGGPGEAFF. The CDR3 nucleotides read TGTGCCAGCAGTGAAGCGCTCGGAGGGCCCGGTGAAGCTTTCTTT.